Presented here are 25 T cell receptor beta chains from one specimen sequenced in a study of T cell repertoires in cytomegalovirus infection. TCRdb passed the reads through MiXCR, listing each CDR3 protein once. The sample has about 740,000 distinct CDR3 sequences, roughly 35% seen once; the top ten hold about 2.8%. The source material was PBMCs. These receptors all come from a human donor in good health (CMV status not recorded). Some clones in this sample may be carry-over from other donors' samples.

This clonotype was detected only once. The chain joins TRBV7-9 to TRBJ2-6; no definite D call. CDR1 is SEHNR and CDR2 is FQNEAQ in the germline V gene (reference sequence). Trimming took off 3 bases at V and 0 bases at J, with 9 bases between the two ends. This CDR3 is 16 amino acids long. The CDR3 bases are TGTGCCAGCAGCTTTGCCCCGAGCTCTGGGGCCAACGTCCTGACTTTC. Translating it yields CASSFAPSSGANVLTF.

V usage is TRBV20-1 and J usage is TRBJ2-7, with D perhaps TRBD2 (6 bases). Germline V gene sequence: CDR1 DFQATT, CDR2 SNEGSKA (reference sequence). The CDR3 is 14 residues long. V dropped 5 bases and J dropped 0 bases, with 14 bases sitting between them. CDR3 in amino acids: CSAGPTGSSYEQYF. The DNA for the CDR3 is TGCAGTGCTGGACCAACCGGGAGCTCCTACGAGCAGTACTTC.

This clonotype was observed a handful of times. CDR3 sequence (DNA): TGTGCCACCAGTAGGACAGGTTCTGAAGATGGCTACACCTTC. It codes for CATSRTGSEDGYTF. The V call is TRBV24-1, the J call TRBJ1-2; 7 bases are shared with TRBD1. The CDR3 has 14 amino acids. The junction had 9 bases not matched to a gene; V was cut back by 6 bases and J by 6 bases. Germline values: CDR1 KGHDR, CDR2 SFDVKD.

The V call is TRBV28, the J call TRBJ2-2; D remains ambiguous. Germline V gives CDR1 MDHEN, CDR2 SYDVKM. V was trimmed by 1 base and J by 2 bases, leaving 8 bases between them. This CDR3 spans 15 amino acids. The CDR3 loop is CASSLYGLNTGELFF. Written as DNA, the CDR3 is TGTGCCAGCAGTTTATATGGCCTTAACACCGGGGAGCTGTTTTTT. The variable domain in full, completed from reference TRBV28 and TRBJ2-2, reads DVKVTQSSRYLVKRTGEKVFLECVQDMDHENMFWYRQDPGLGLRLIYFSYDVKMKEKGDIPEGYSVSREKKERFSLILESASTNQTSMYLCASSLYGLNTGELFFGEGSRLTVL.

The gene calls are TRBV20-1 and TRBJ1-2; D is ambiguous. There are 13 residues in the CDR3. The germline gives CDR1 DFQATT, CDR2 SNEGSKA (reference sequence). Trimming left V 6 bases short and J 4 bases short, with 15 bases between. The CDR3 DNA reads TGCAGTGCGCCACTGCGACCCTCCTATGGCTACACCTTC. It is translated as CSAPLRPSYGYTF.

This clonotype has a handful of counts. The V gene is TRBV20-1, the J gene TRBJ1-1; D is ambiguous. The germline V and J ends were trimmed by 5 bases and 8 bases, with 18 bases remaining between them. Germline V gives CDR1 DFQATT, CDR2 SNEGSKA (reference sequence). The CDR3 spans 13 residues. The CDR3 region has the DNA TGCAGTGCTGCGAGGGTATCGACGCCCGAAGCTTTCTTT. Protein: CSAARVSTPEAFF.

This clonotype was seen more than once but under ten times. This sequence joins TRBV12-3 or TRBV12-4 and TRBJ2-5, with D perhaps TRBD1 (5 bases). V was clipped by 7 bases and J by 4 bases, with 10 bases between them. The CDR3 contains 12 residues. The CDR3 nucleotides are TGTGCCAGCACAGGGTCCGGAGAGACCCAGTACTTC. It translates to CASTGSGETQYF.

A few counts support this clonotype. CDR3 residues: CASSYTRRGRTDTQYF. CDR3 DNA: TGTGCCAGCAGTTATACTCGGCGGGGGAGAACAGATACGCAGTATTTT. This chain uses TRBV6-5 with TRBJ2-3; 7 positions agree with TRBD2. The ends lost 3 bases at V and 3 bases at J; junction bases unmatched: 9. Germline values: CDR1 MNHEY, CDR2 SVGAGI. CDR3 length: 16 residues.

This clonotype has more than one count but fewer than ten. The chain has TRBV15 and TRBJ2-7; D ambiguous. Trimming removed 3 bases from V and 2 bases from J, with 8 bases in between. The CDR3 sequence is 13 residues long. Germline values: CDR1 LNHNV, CDR2 YYDKDF (reference sequence). For the CDR3, the DNA is TGTGCCACCAGCAGGGTAGGGACCTACGAGCAGTACTTC. Translation: CATSRVGTYEQYF.

This clonotype occurred a few times. The chain employs TRBV19 and TRBJ1-1; perhaps TRBD1 as D (5 bases). Germline CDR1 reads LNHDA; CDR2 reads SQIVND (reference sequence). V dropped 6 bases and J dropped 0 bases, with 8 bases sitting between them. The CDR3 is made up of 13 amino acids. CDR3 DNA sequence: TGTGCCAGTAGGGTAGGGGTGAACACTGAAGCTTTCTTT. It translates to CASRVGVNTEAFF.

V is TRBV4-2 and J is TRBJ1-3; TRBD1 is a possible D gene (5 bases). CDR3 length: 16 amino acids. CDR1 LGHNA and CDR2 YNFKEQ come from the germline V gene. V dropped 4 bases and J dropped 2 bases, with 15 bases sitting between them. The CDR3: CASSLSTDHPGNTIYF. CDR3 DNA sequence: TGTGCCAGCAGCCTGTCGACAGACCATCCTGGAAACACCATATATTTT.

This clonotype appeared a few times. The CDR3 DNA sequence: TGTGCCAGCAGCTTCGGGGGGGCCGGTGAGCAGTTCTTC. Translated: CASSFGGAGEQFF. The chain uses TRBV7-6 and TRBJ2-1, with 8 bases identical to TRBD2. The J segment lost 9 bases and the V segment lost 3 bases, leaving 4 bases of the junction unmatched. CDR1 is SGHVS and CDR2 is FNYEAQ in the germline V gene. The CDR3 loop spans 13 amino acids.

Many counts were recorded for this clonotype. V gene TRBV7-2 combines with J gene TRBJ1-5, with 11 bases lining up with TRBD1. V gave up 5 bases and J gave up 5 bases; unmatched junction bases: 2. The germline gives CDR1 SGHTA, CDR2 FQGNSA. The CDR3 has 14 amino acids. CDR3 amino acids: CASSTDRGHQPQHF. CDR3 DNA: TGTGCCAGCAGCACGGACAGGGGGCATCAGCCCCAGCATTTT. Based on the CDR3 plus reference TRBV7-2 and TRBJ1-5, the full variable domain is GAGVSQSPSNKVTEKGKDVELRCDPISGHTALYWYRQSLGQGLEFLIYFQGNSAPDKSGLPSDRFSAERTGGSVSTLTIQRTQQEDSAVYLCASSTDRGHQPQHFGDGTRLSIL.

The chain recombines TRBV7-6 with TRBJ2-7; D might be TRBD1 (6 bases). Germline V gene sequence: CDR1 SGHVS, CDR2 FNYEAQ. V dropped 5 bases and J dropped 6 bases, with 20 bases sitting between them. This CDR3 comprises 15 residues. The CDR3 region is CASSPAAGATLEQYF. In DNA form, the CDR3 reads TGTGCCAGCAGCCCCGCGGCAGGGGCGACTCTCGAGCAGTACTTC.

This clonotype was counted only a few times. The chain links TRBV10-3 to TRBJ1-1; a possible D gene is TRBD1 (5 bases). There are 14 residues in the CDR3. Germline CDR1 is ENHRY and CDR2 is SYGVKD. V lost 4 bases and J lost 7, with 16 bases in between. The CDR3 is CAISGNQGSIEAFF. The CDR3 DNA is TGTGCCATCAGTGGAAATCAGGGCTCTATTGAAGCTTTCTTT.

This clonotype came up once. This chain connects TRBV7-2 to TRBJ2-5; 8 nucleotides agree with TRBD1. The V and J ends lost 4 bases and 5 bases, in that order; junction bases with no gene match: 9. From germline, CDR1 is SGHTA and CDR2 FQGNSA. The CDR3 is made up of 15 amino acids. Here the CDR3 reads CASSYRDRRWETQYF. The CDR3 DNA reads TGTGCCAGCAGCTACCGGGACAGGAGGTGGGAGACCCAGTACTTC.

This rearrangement joins TRBV18 to TRBJ2-7; D is perhaps TRBD1 (5 bases). V lost 3 bases, J lost 5 bases, and 11 bases lay in between. Germline CDR1 reads KGHSH; CDR2 reads LQKENI. The CDR3 runs to 13 residues. CDR3 in amino acids: CASSPTTVDEQYF. The CDR3 DNA is TGTGCCAGCTCACCCACGACAGTGGACGAGCAGTACTTC.

The CDR3 is CATSRGTAGPTDTQYF. The DNA for the CDR3 is TGTGCCACCAGCAGAGGGACAGCAGGCCCCACAGATACGCAGTATTTT. The chain recombines TRBV15 with TRBJ2-3; perhaps TRBD1 as D (6 bases). This CDR3 spans 16 amino acids. The ends were cut back, 1 base at V and 2 bases at J, with 13 bases in the middle. CDR1 and CDR2 from the germline V gene are LNHNV and YYDKDF (reference sequence).

This clonotype was counted ten times or more. V is TRBV7-2 and J is TRBJ2-5; 7 nucleotides line up with TRBD2. Trimming took 4 bases from V and 5 from J; bases not matched to a gene: 4. Germline loops: CDR1 SGHTA, CDR2 FQGNSA. This CDR3 region has 13 residues. CDR3 sequence: CASSSSGKETQYF. The CDR3, as DNA: TGTGCCAGCAGCTCCAGCGGGAAGGAGACCCAGTACTTC.

This clonotype was seen only a few times. The chain couples TRBV28 to TRBJ2-5; 7 bases align to TRBD1. CDR1 and CDR2 from the germline V gene are MDHEN and SYDVKM. V was clipped by 4 bases and J by 5 bases; unmatched bases: 4. There are 13 residues in the CDR3. The CDR3 region is CASSSRGRETQYF. The CDR3, as DNA: TGTGCCAGCAGTTCTAGGGGGCGGGAGACCCAGTACTTC.

This clonotype was seen a few times. The rearrangement joins TRBV28 to TRBJ1-2; no definite D call. The germline CDR1 and CDR2 sequences are MDHEN and SYDVKM. The length of the CDR3 is 12 residues. The germline V and J ends were trimmed by 7 bases and 2 bases, with 8 bases remaining between them. The CDR3 nucleotides read TGTGCCAGCACCCCACAAAACTATGGCTACACCTTC. It specifies CASTPQNYGYTF.

The chain is built from TRBV12-3 or TRBV12-4 and TRBJ1-5; the D is unclear. V lost 6 bases, J lost 3 bases, and 24 bases lay in between. The CDR3 has 18 amino acids. The CDR3 is CASSHPPASFGNNQPQHF. CDR3 DNA sequence: TGTGCCAGCAGCCACCCCCCAGCCTCATTTGGGAACAATCAGCCCCAGCATTTT.

This clonotype was counted only a few times. The gene calls are TRBV28 and TRBJ1-3; 8 bases line up with TRBD1. Germline values: CDR1 MDHEN, CDR2 SYDVKM. The CDR3 covers 22 residues. V trimming: 7 bases; J trimming: 4 bases; junction bases outside the gene matches: 30. The CDR3 is CASNPSSKRQGKPTQPGNTIYF. The CDR3 DNA reads as TGTGCCAGCAACCCCTCGAGCAAACGACAGGGGAAACCGACTCAACCGGGAAACACCATATATTTT.

V gene TRBV18 combines with J gene TRBJ2-1; D is ambiguous. V was trimmed by 5 bases and J by 5 bases, leaving 10 bases between them. Germline V gene data show CDR1 as KGHSH and CDR2 as LQKENI. The CDR3 loop spans 13 amino acids. CDR3 coding DNA: TGTGCCAGCTCAGGCCAGGTCCACAATGAGCAGTTCTTC. This encodes CASSGQVHNEQFF.

This chain uses TRBV10-3 with TRBJ1-1; no firm D call. The V gene lost 5 bases and the J gene lost 2 bases, with 9 bases spanning the gap. Germline V gives CDR1 ENHRY, CDR2 SYGVKD. The CDR3 consists of 13 residues. CDR3 coding DNA: TGTGCCATCAGTCACGACAAAAACACTGAAGCTTTCTTT. It codes for CAISHDKNTEAFF.